These T cell receptor beta chains were read from a single sample in a study of graft-versus-host responses after intestinal transplantation. Their specific antigens are unknown. Clones were read by immunoSEQ multiplex PCR, and TCRdb kept only the in-frame ones, dropping some. Of around 130,000 clones in the sample, around 90% were seen once. The material was unstimulated CD4+ T cells sorted from spleen or lymph node cells, obtained before intestinal transplant. These receptors came from a human donor who received an intestinal transplant. The CDR3 runs from the conserved cysteine through the conserved F or W. D genes are given only for firm matches. Clone size appears in some rows only: once, few, many, or a class for an expanded clone.

d_call clone_size j_call v_call cdr3_nt cdr3_aa
- once TRBJ1-2 TRBV10-3 TGTGCCATCAGTGAGTCGTTGGGGGCGCCTAGGTCCCAAGCTAACTATGGCTACACCTTC CAISESLGAPRSQANYGYTF
- - TRBJ2-1 TRBV5-1 TGCGCCAGCAGCCATACAAACAGCTACAATGAGCAGTTCTTC CASSHTNSYNEQFF
TRBD1 - TRBJ2-7 TRBV5-3 TGTGCCAGAAGCAGTGACCGGGACAGCTACGAGCAGTACTTC CARSSDRDSYEQYF
TRBD2 - TRBJ2-3 TRBV10-1 TGCGCCAGCAGTCGTCTGGCGGGGGGGCCTAATACGCAGTATTTT CASSRLAGGPNTQYF
TRBD1 - TRBJ2-1 TRBV19 TGTGCCAGTAGTATAGCAGGGGGTTATAACAATGAGCAGTTCTTC CASSIAGGYNNEQFF
TRBD2 - TRBJ2-7 TRBV5-4 TGTGCCAGCAGCTTCGCGGGGGGGCGTCGAACCCACGAGCAGTACTTC CASSFAGGRRTHEQYF
- - TRBJ2-1 TRBV30 TGTGCCTGGACCCCCCGGGGGACGGGCCGAAGGAATGAGCAGTTCTTC CAWTPRGTGRRNEQFF
- - TRBJ2-2 TRBV7-6 TGTGCCAGCAGCTTAGAGATATATGTTCCGGGGGAGAACACCGGGGAGCTGTTTTTT CASSLEIYVPGENTGELFF
- - TRBJ2-3 TRBV15 TGTGCCACCAGCGTTGGGGGCGGGGATACGCAGTATTTT CATSVGGGDTQYF
TRBD2 - TRBJ2-1 TRBV7-2 TGTGCCAGCAGCCGCACCCGGACTAGCGGGGGCAATGAGCAGTTCTTC CASSRTRTSGGNEQFF
TRBD1 - TRBJ1-2 TRBV30 TGTGCCTGGACACGGGACAGTTATGGCTACACCTTC CAWTRDSYGYTF
- - TRBJ1-4 TRBV4-1 TGCGCCAGCAGCCAAGTAGGGCCCCAGGGAGGTGAAAAACTGTTTTTT CASSQVGPQGGEKLFF
- - TRBJ2-5 TRBV10-3 TGTGCCATCAGTGAGAGACAGCTTGGGGAGACCCAGTACTTC CAISERQLGETQYF
- - TRBJ2-1 TRBV5-1 TGCGCCAGCACAAGGTGGGAACAGTACAATGAGCAGTTCTTC CASTRWEQYNEQFF
- - TRBJ2-1 TRBV19 TGTGCCAGTAGTACCCCGGGACTCCGACTACCTTACAATGAGCAGTTCTTC CASSTPGLRLPYNEQFF
TRBD1 once TRBJ2-5 TRBV7-7 TGTGCCAGCAGCTTGGGACAGTCCCAAGAGACCCAGTACTTC CASSLGQSQETQYF
TRBD1 - TRBJ1-1 TRBV5-1 TGCGCCAGCAGCGCCGGGACAGGTACCAACACTGAAGCTTTCTTT CASSAGTGTNTEAFF
- - TRBJ2-3 TRBV6-5 TGTGCCAGCAGTTCATCCGCGGATACGCAGTATTTT CASSSSADTQYF
- - TRBJ2-1 TRBV7-2 TGTGCCAGCAGCCCAACTAGGCGCAATGAGCAGTTCTTC CASSPTRRNEQFF
- - TRBJ1-3 TRBV29-1 TGCAGCGTTGAGGAACAGGGTACTGGAAACACCATATATTTT CSVEEQGTGNTIYF
TRBD1 - TRBJ1-2 TRBV5-8 TGTGCCAGCAGCTTGGATCGACAGGGTGTCTATGGCTACACCTTC CASSLDRQGVYGYTF